This paragraph covers one T cell receptor (beta chain) sequence. There are 15 residues in the CDR3. Germline V lookup: CDR1 SGHNT, CDR2 YYREEE (reference sequence). Trimming cost V 3 bases and J 0 bases, with 10 bases left between them. This record comes from a study of blood T cell repertoires in COVID-19. Study at large: Material from acute and convalescent COVID-19 was sourced from the United States, Italy and Spain. In each case, the material was cDNA or gDNA derived from T cells, B-cell-depleted T cells, or PBMCs.

Under the authors' procedure: Amplified reference gene primers provided the basis for estimating nucleated cell counts. Profiled with immunoSEQ multiplex PCR; TCRdb holds only in-frame clones, not every one. Clonal size and the V and J genes are those of that table, whereas D and trimming came from the DNA. This sample has about 230,000 clones; 75% to 90% occur once, and the top ten carry 2% to 3%. The TCR originated in a woman in her 70s with active or convalescent COVID-19. Sequenced material: peripheral blood. The chain employs TRBV5-4 and TRBJ2-1; no definite D call. As DNA, the CDR3 is TGTGCCAGCAGCTCGTACGTCAGCTCCTACAATGAGCAGTTCTTC. Translation: CASSSYVSSYNEQFF.